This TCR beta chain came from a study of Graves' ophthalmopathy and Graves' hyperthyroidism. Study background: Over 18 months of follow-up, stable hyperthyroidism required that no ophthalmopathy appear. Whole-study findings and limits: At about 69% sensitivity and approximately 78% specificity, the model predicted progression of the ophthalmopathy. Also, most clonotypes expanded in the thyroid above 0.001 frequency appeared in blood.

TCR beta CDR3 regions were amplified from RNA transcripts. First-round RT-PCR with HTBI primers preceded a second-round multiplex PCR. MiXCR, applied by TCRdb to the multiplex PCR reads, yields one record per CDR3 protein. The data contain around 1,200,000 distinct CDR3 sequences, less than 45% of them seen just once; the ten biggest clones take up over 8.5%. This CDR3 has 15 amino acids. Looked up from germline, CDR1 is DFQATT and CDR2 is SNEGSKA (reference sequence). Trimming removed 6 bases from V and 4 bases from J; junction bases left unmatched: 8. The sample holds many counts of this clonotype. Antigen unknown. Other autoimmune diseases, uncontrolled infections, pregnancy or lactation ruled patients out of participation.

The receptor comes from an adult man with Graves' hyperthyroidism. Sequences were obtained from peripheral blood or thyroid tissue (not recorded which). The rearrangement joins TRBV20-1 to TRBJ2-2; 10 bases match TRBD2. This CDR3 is CSAPTSGRATGELFF. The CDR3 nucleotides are TGCAGTGCGCCCACGAGCGGGAGGGCCACCGGGGAGCTGTTTTTT.